These T cell receptor beta chains were read from a single sample in a study of blood T cell repertoires in COVID-19. TCRdb's table, derived via immunoSEQ multiplex PCR, lists solely in-frame clones and lacks some. The sample consists of around 80,000 clones, around 80% of them appearing once. Material for sequencing was peripheral blood. These receptors were taken from a man aged 50-60 years with COVID-19, enrolled during active disease. Each CDR3 is given with its conserved first and last residue. The D gene is left open where the match is weak. The size of a clone is reported for some rows only, either as once, few or many, or as a class for expanded clones.

>.|TRBV28|TRBJ2-7|.
TGTGCCAGCAGTTCGCAGGGCCCCTACGAGCAGTACTTC
CASSSQGPYEQYF
>.|TRBV29-1|TRBJ2-5|TRBD1
TGCAGCGGTGGACAGGGGTTATACTTC
CSGGQGLYF
>once|TRBV19|TRBJ1-1|TRBD1
TGTGCCAGTAAGAGGGGGGGACAGGGGAGGACTGAAGCTTTCTTT
CASKRGGQGRTEAFF
>.|TRBV4-3|TRBJ2-1|.
TGCGCCAGCAGCCAGGGGGCAGGGACGGGGCGCAATGAGCAGTTCTTC
CASSQGAGTGRNEQFF
>once|TRBV27|TRBJ2-7|.
TGTGCCAGCAACCAAAACGACAGCCGTATTCCCCACTACGAGCAGTACTTC
CASNQNDSRIPHYEQYF
>few|TRBV4-1|TRBJ1-1|.
TGCGCCAGCAGCTCCCGTGGGCTGGGTACTGAAGCTTTCTTT
CASSSRGLGTEAFF
>.|TRBV28|TRBJ2-1|TRBD2
TGTGCCTCTAGCGGGAGTTCCTACAATGAGCAGTTCTTC
CASSGSSYNEQFF
>few|TRBV6-2/TRBV6-3|TRBJ1-1|.
TGTGCCAGCAGTTACGGATCAGGGGTGTACACTGAAGCTTTCTTT
CASSYGSGVYTEAFF
>.|TRBV6-5|TRBJ2-7|TRBD1
TGTGCCAGCAGGAGACAGGGAAACTACGAGCAGTACTTC
CASRRQGNYEQYF
>.|TRBV30|TRBJ1-1|TRBD1
TGTGCCAGCAGGACAGGGTTTTTGTTGGGCACTGAAGCTTTCTTT
CASRTGFLLGTEAFF
>.|TRBV5-1|TRBJ2-1|.
TGCGCCAGCAGCTTGGCCCTAGCGACCAACAATGAGCAGTTCTTC
CASSLALATNNEQFF
>.|TRBV7-3|TRBJ2-3|.
TGTGCCAGCAGGGGCCCTAGCACAGATACGCAGTATTTT
CASRGPSTDTQYF
>.|TRBV20-1|TRBJ1-1|.
TGCAGTGCTGAAAGGGGCACTGAAGCTTTCTTT
CSAERGTEAFF
>few|TRBV7-9|TRBJ1-5|.
TGTGCCAGCAGTCCTGGGCAGGGCAGCTCGGGTCAGCCCCAGCATTTT
CASSPGQGSSGQPQHF
>.|TRBV5-1|TRBJ1-4|.
TGCGCCAGCAGCTCGGGCCCCGGGGATGAAAAACTGTTTTTT
CASSSGPGDEKLFF
>once|TRBV23-1|TRBJ2-1|TRBD1
TGCGCCAGCAGTCTGACAGGGGGGTACAATGAGCAGTTCTTC
CASSLTGGYNEQFF
>.|TRBV29-1|TRBJ2-7|TRBD1
TGCAGCGCCCGGGACAGGGTTTCCGAGCAGTACTTC
CSARDRVSEQYF
>once|TRBV6-5|TRBJ1-3|TRBD1
TGTGCCAGCAGTTACGGGGACAGCCACGGAAACACCATATATTTT
CASSYGDSHGNTIYF
>.|TRBV2|TRBJ2-5|.
TGTGCCAGCAGGGAGCGGATGGGACAAGAGACCCAGTACTTC
CASRERMGQETQYF
>.|TRBV7-2|TRBJ2-7|.
TGTGCCAGCAGCCGGGAGTCCTACGAGCAGTACTTC
CASSRESYEQYF
>.|TRBV30|TRBJ1-3|.
TGTGCCTGGAACGCAGGGTCTGGAAACACCATATATTTT
CAWNAGSGNTIYF
>.|TRBV5-6|TRBJ2-7|TRBD2
TGTGCCAGCAGTGAGGGCGGGACTAGCGGGTTGTACGAGCAGTACTTC
CASSEGGTSGLYEQYF
>.|TRBV18|TRBJ1-1|.
TGTGCCAGCTCACCAGGGTGGGCAGGGGCCACTGAAGCTTTCTTT
CASSPGWAGATEAFF
>.|TRBV27|TRBJ2-7|.
TGTGCCAGCAGTTTGTTGTCTAGGAGAACCTACGAGCAGTACTTC
CASSLLSRRTYEQYF
>once|TRBV7-9|TRBJ2-5|.
TGTGCCAGCAGCTTAGGCGGTCACCAAGAGACCCAGTACTTC
CASSLGGHQETQYF
>.|TRBV28|TRBJ2-3|TRBD2
TGTGCCAGCAGTCCCACGGGGAGGGTCCCTTCCCCAGATACGCAGTATTTT
CASSPTGRVPSPDTQYF